This TCR beta chain emerged from a study of T cell responses to AZD1222 COVID-19 vaccine. The protocol was immunoSEQ multiplex PCR, while the TCRdb copy is restricted to in-frame clones and leaves out a portion. Among some 150,000 clones, about 87% were seen once, and the ten largest hold 3.1%. The V end lost 3 bases, the J end lost 2 bases, and 10 bases lay between the germline ends. Germline assignment: CDR1 SNHLY and CDR2 FYNNEI. The CDR3 sequence is 14 residues long. The clonotype was recovered from an adult in good health. The sample here was peripheral blood, taken on day 0 of AZD1222 vaccination. This sequence joins TRBV2 and TRBJ2-5; tentatively, D is TRBD1 (6 bases). The CDR3 nucleotides are TGTGCCAGCAGTGACTGGGGGCCGCAAGAGACCCAGTACTTC. Protein: CASSDWGPQETQYF.